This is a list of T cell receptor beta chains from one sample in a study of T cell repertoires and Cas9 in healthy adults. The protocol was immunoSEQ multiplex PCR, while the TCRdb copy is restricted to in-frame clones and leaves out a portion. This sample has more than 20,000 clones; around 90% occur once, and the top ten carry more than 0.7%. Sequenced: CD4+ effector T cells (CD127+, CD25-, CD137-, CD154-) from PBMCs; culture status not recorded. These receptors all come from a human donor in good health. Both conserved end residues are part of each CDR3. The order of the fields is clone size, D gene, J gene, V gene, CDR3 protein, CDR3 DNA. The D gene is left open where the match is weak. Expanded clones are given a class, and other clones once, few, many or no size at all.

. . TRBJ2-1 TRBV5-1 CASSQRMLSYNEQFF TGCGCCAGCAGCCAGAGGATGCTCTCCTACAATGAGCAGTTCTTC
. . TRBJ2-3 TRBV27 CASGDPTDTQYF TGTGCCAGCGGGGACCCCACAGATACGCAGTATTTT
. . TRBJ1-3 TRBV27 CATVSGNTIYF TGTGCCACCGTATCTGGAAACACCATATATTTT
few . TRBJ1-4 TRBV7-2 CASSPVVGRGEKLFF TGTGCCAGCAGCCCCGTCGTGGGGAGGGGTGAAAAACTGTTTTTT
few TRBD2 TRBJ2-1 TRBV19 CASSNSGRAGEQFF TGTGCCAGTAGTAATAGCGGGAGGGCCGGTGAGCAGTTCTTC
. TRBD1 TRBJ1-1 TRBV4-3 CASSQDDRVRTEAFF TGCGCCAGCAGCCAAGATGACAGGGTTAGGACTGAAGCTTTCTTT
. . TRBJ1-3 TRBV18 CASSPPGGLSGNTIYF TGTGCCAGCTCACCACCGGGAGGTCTCTCTGGAAACACCATATATTTT
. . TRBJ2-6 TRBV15 CATSRDRSSGANVLTF TGTGCCACCAGCAGAGACAGGAGCTCTGGGGCCAACGTCCTGACTTTC
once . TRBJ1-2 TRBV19 CASSISGVGFDGYTF TGTGCCAGTAGTATTTCAGGGGTCGGATTCGATGGCTACACCTTC
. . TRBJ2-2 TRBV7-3 CASSLRSVGEKTGELFF TGTGCCAGCAGCTTAAGGTCGGTCGGAGAGAAGACCGGGGAGCTGTTTTTT
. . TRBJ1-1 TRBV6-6 CASNLGGSEAFF TGTGCCAGCAATTTGGGGGGGTCTGAAGCTTTCTTT
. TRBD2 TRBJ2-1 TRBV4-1 CASSLSLAGVSDEQFF TGCGCCAGCAGCCTAAGCCTAGCGGGAGTTAGCGATGAGCAGTTCTTC
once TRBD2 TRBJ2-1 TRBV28 CASTPGGAFSYNEQFF TGTGCCAGCACCCCCGGGGGGGCTTTCTCCTACAATGAGCAGTTCTTC
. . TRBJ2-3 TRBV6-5 CASSPQGGYGTQYF TGTGCCAGCAGTCCCCAAGGGGGGTATGGTACGCAGTATTTT
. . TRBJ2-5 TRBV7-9 CASSPLQETQYF TGTGCCAGCAGCCCACTTCAAGAGACCCAGTACTTC
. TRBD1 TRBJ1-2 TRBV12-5 CASGGRILGTERDGYTF TGTGCTAGTGGCGGAAGGATTCTGGGGACAGAAAGGGATGGCTACACCTTC
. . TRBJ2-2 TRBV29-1 CSVVRGPGVTGELFF TGCAGCGTTGTTCGGGGCCCAGGGGTCACCGGGGAGCTGTTTTTT
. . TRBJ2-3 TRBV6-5 CASRRGPSTDTQYF TGTGCCAGCAGGCGAGGTCCTAGCACAGATACGCAGTATTTT
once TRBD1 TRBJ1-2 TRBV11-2 CASSASDRGYGGYTF TGTGCCAGCAGCGCCTCGGACAGGGGGTATGGTGGCTACACCTTC
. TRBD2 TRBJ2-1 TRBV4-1 CASSQGSGGYYNEQFF TGCGCCAGCAGCCAAGGGAGCGGGGGATACTACAATGAGCAGTTCTTC
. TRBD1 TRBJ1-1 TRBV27 CASSLDRVGTEAFF TGTGCCAGCAGTTTGGACAGGGTGGGTACTGAAGCTTTCTTT
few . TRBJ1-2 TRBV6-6 CASSYSRGYTF TGTGCCAGCAGTTACTCGCGAGGCTACACCTTC